This T cell receptor (beta chain) was observed in a study of T-cell reconstitution after alpha-beta-depleted transplantation in children. The authors prepared the TCRbeta library with unique molecular identifiers. TCRdb analysed the PCR reads with MiXCR anew, one entry per CDR3 protein. The sample contains under 450,000 distinct CDR3 sequences, about 14% of which appear only once. In germline, CDR1 is SGHRS, CDR2 YFSETQ. Trimming cost V 4 bases and J 7 bases, with 11 bases left between them. The CDR3 is made up of 13 amino acids. The sequence was obtained from a human donor who donated a stem cell graft to a child with Fanconi anemia. This material consisted of PBMCs, taken from the stem cell graft. This chain uses TRBV5-1 with TRBJ1-4; D is perhaps TRBD1 (5 bases). The DNA of the CDR3 is TGCGCCAGCAGCCCAGACAGTAGTGAAAAACTGTTTTTT. This codes for CASSPDSSEKLFF.